The TCR beta chain under discussion was sequenced for a study of T cell responses to AZD1222 COVID-19 vaccine. On this clone: Its specificity is not known.

Study conclusions and caveats: In a largely white British group with more females than males, clonal diversity was possibly underestimated. Per reports, nearly half of all spike-specific TCRs target regions that are unmutated in variants. The peak T cell response came first, and repertoires were sampled only after it.

CDR3 length equals 15 residues. Germline CDR1 KGHSH, CDR2 LQKENI. The V end was cut by 1 base, the J end by 1 base, with 8 bases between. Clones were read by immunoSEQ multiplex PCR, and TCRdb kept only the in-frame ones, dropping some. This table holds about 150,000 clones, approximately 88% found once. This specimen consisted of peripheral blood, obtained on day 0 of AZD1222 vaccination. This chain uses TRBV18 with TRBJ1-3, with D possibly matching TRBD1 (6 bases). The clonotype originates from an adult in good health. In DNA form, the CDR3 reads TGTGCCAGCTCACCACAACAGGGTTCTGGAAACACCATATATTTT. It codes for CASSPQQGSGNTIYF.